Shown below are 8 T cell receptor delta chains from a single sample sequenced in a study of γδ T cells in repeated Plasmodium falciparum infection. Flow sorting of PBMC yielded separate Vgamma9/Vdelta2+ and Vdelta2-negative gammadelta T cell populations for bulk repertoire analysis. TCRdb reprocessed the multiplex PCR reads through CATT. This table holds over 45,000 delta-chain clones, 1.6% found once. The sequenced sample consisted of gamma-delta T cells from blood. The origin of the receptors is a pool of human donors (malaria-infected and uninfected, not separated).

For this clone: A far larger clone is only one base removed, so a read error is likely. Other nucleotide sequences from this sample produce the same CDR3. V is TRDV3 and J is TRDJ1; D perhaps matches TRDD2 (6 bases). Germline V gene sequence: CDR1 TVYSNPD, CDR2 GDNSRS (reference sequence). V was trimmed by 1 base and J by 1 base, leaving 19 bases between them. This CDR3 region has 16 residues. Written as DNA, the CDR3 is TGTGCCTTTACCTTCCCTTGGGGAATACCCACCGATAAACTCATCTTT. Translating gives CAFTFPWGIPTDKLIF.

In its sample, this clone was seen a few times. With a much larger clone just one base away, this may be a read error. The chain is built from TRDV1 and TRDJ1, with 7 nucleotides matching TRDD3. TCRdb lists no J gene, so it was determined here by aligning the DNA to germline. CDR3 length: 15 residues. V dropped 5 bases and J dropped 2; count of bases not matched to a gene: 8. In germline, CDR1 is TSWWSYY, CDR2 QGS. The DNA of the CDR3 is TGTGCTCTTGGGCCACTGGGGACGGGGACCGATAAACTCATCTTT. It encodes CALGPLGTGTDKLIF.

This clone has only a few counts. Since a far larger clone is one base different, this is likely a read error. Additional DNA sequences in this sample encode the identical CDR3. Here the CDR3 DNA reads TGTGCTCTTGGGGAACTAGGGCTGGGATACGCGGCTGATAAACTCATCTTT. Translated: CALGELGLGYAADKLIF. The chain employs TRDV1 and TRDJ1; 8 nucleotides agree with TRDD3. The J gene, missing from TCRdb, was assigned here through DNA to germline matching. The germline V gene has CDR1 TSWWSYY and CDR2 QGS. This CDR3 is built from 17 residues. Trimming removed 0 bases from V and 5 bases from J; junction bases left unmatched: 11.

Sample share makes this clone medium-sized (0.01 to 0.1%). The same CDR3 is also encoded by other DNA sequences in this sample. The chain combines TRDV1 with TRDJ1, with 8 bases that match TRDD3. With V trimmed by 6 bases and J by 1 base, 16 bases remained unmatched. CDR3 length: 18 amino acids. Germline V lookup: CDR1 TSWWSYY, CDR2 QGS. The CDR3 coding sequence is TGTGCTCTTGGACGACCGGGGGATATAATAGGGGGCACCGATAAACTCATCTTT. This translates into CALGRPGDIIGGTDKLIF.

A word on this clone: The protein given by TCRdb reflects a much larger clone and differs at residue 11 from this DNA's translation, likely from a read error; the protein shown is the DNA's translation. The chain joins TRDV1 to TRDJ1; 7 bases align to TRDD2. The J gene was not available in TCRdb and was assigned here by matching the DNA to germline segments. Germline V gives CDR1 TSWWSYY, CDR2 QGS. V shed 3 bases, J shed 4 bases, and the junction held 26 bases outside the gene matches. The CDR3 consists of 21 residues. The CDR3 nucleotides read TGTGCTCTTGGGGACCTTACCTTCCTCCCAGTACCTATCCACCGCTACGATAAACTCATCTTT. Encoded protein: CALGDLTFLPVPIHRYDKLIF.

This clone was counted a few times. TCRdb records a much larger clone's protein for this DNA, with a difference at residue 22 that likely arises from a read error; the protein given is the translation of the DNA. The chain has TRDV1 and TRDJ1, with 10 bases identical to TRDD3. Here the J gene came from matching the DNA to germline, since TCRdb omits it. This CDR3 region has 26 residues. Germline CDR1 reads TSWWSYY; CDR2 reads QGS. The chain's CDR3 is CALGKLIQSKEGYWGMRGSYTGKLIF. The DNA for the CDR3 is TGTGCTCTTGGGAAACTAATCCAGTCCAAAGAGGGGTACTGGGGGATGAGAGGATCGTACACCGGTAAACTCATCTTT.

Worth noting for this clone: Since a far larger clone is one base different, this is likely a read error. This sample also contains other DNA sequences that code for the same CDR3. The rearrangement links TRDV2 to TRDJ1, with 13 nucleotides matching TRDD3. The J gene, missing from TCRdb, was assigned here through DNA to germline matching. The CDR3 has 22 residues. Germline trimming cut 3 bases from V and 0 bases from J; bases unmatched to any gene: 21. Germline V gives CDR1 GEAIGNYY, CDR2 EKD. The CDR3 is CACDPPLKISTGGYGDTDKLIF. The CDR3 DNA reads as TGTGCCTGTGACCCCCCCCTAAAAATCTCAACTGGGGGATACGGAGACACCGATAAACTCATCTTT.

This clone was seen a handful of times. The TCRdb protein comes from a much larger clone and disagrees with this DNA's translation at residue 23, likely due to a read error; the protein given here is derived from the DNA. This chain links TRDV1 with TRDJ2; TRDD3 aligns across 11 bases. The CDR3 has 26 amino acids. Germline V CDR1 and CDR2: TSWWSYY, QGS. The CDR3 DNA reads as TGTGCTCTTGGGAACCCCGACTCGGATCATCGATGGGGGATACGCGATATAAAAGCTTTGACAGCAAAACTCTTCTTT. This gives the protein CALGNPDSDHRWGIRDIKALTAKLFF.